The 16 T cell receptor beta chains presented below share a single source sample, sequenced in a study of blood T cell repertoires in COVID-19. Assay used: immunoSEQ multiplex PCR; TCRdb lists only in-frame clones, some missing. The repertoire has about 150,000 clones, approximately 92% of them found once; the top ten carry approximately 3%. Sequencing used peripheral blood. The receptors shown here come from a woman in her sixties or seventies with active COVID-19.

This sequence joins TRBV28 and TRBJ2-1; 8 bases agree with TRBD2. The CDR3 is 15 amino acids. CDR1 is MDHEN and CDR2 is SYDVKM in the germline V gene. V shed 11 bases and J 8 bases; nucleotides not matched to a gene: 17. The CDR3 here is CASSPLAGPSHEQFF. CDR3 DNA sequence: TGTGCCTCCTCCCCCTTAGCGGGACCATCTCATGAGCAGTTCTTC.

CDR3 in DNA: TGTGCCAGCTCACCGACTCCGATCATGACAGCCTCCTATGGCTACACCTTC. Protein product: CASSPTPIMTASYGYTF. The chain joins TRBV18 to TRBJ1-2; possible D gene TRBD1, 5 bases. CDR3 length: 17 amino acids. Trimming shortened V by 3 bases and J by 4 bases, and 21 bases separated the two germline ends. Germline-derived CDR1 and CDR2 are KGHSH and LQKENI.

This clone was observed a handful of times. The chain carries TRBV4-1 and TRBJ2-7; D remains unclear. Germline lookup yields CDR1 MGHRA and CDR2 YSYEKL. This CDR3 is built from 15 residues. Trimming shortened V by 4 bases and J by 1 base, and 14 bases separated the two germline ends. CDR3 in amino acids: CASSPARQLSYEQYF. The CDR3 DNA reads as TGCGCCAGCAGCCCAGCGCGGCAACTTTCCTACGAGCAGTACTTC.

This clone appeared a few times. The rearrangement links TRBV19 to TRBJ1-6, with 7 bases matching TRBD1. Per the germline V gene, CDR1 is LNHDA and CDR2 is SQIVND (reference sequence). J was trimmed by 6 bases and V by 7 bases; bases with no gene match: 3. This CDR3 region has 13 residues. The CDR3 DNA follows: TGTGCCAGTACCGGGACAGCTAATTCACCCCTCCACTTT. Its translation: CASTGTANSPLHF.

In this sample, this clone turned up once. CDR3 sequence reads: CASSLGDSPANEKLFF. The CDR3 bases are TGTGCCAGCAGCTTAGGGGACAGCCCGGCGAATGAAAAACTGTTTTTT. The rearrangement links TRBV7-9 to TRBJ1-4, with 7 bases identical to TRBD1. After removal of 1 base from V and 5 bases from J, the junction contained 7 bases not matched to a gene. The germline CDR1 and CDR2 sequences are SEHNR and FQNEAQ (reference sequence). CDR3 length equals 16 residues.

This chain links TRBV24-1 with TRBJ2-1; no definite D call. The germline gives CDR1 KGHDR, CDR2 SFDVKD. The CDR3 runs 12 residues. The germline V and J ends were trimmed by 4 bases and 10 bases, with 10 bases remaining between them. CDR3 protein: CATSDTTREQFF. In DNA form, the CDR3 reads TGTGCCACCAGTGACACGACTCGCGAGCAGTTCTTC.

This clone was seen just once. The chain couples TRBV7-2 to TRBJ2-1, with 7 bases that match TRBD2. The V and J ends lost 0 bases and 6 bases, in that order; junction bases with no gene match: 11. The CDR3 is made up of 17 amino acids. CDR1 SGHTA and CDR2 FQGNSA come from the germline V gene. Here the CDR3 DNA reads TGTGCCAGCAGCTTAGCCCTCCTTCGCGGGAGCGGCAATGAGCAGTTCTTC. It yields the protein CASSLALLRGSGNEQFF.

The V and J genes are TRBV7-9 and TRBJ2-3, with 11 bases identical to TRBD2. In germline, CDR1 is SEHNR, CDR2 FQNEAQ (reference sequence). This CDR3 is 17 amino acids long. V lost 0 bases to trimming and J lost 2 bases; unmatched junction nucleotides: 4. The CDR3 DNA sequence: TGTGCCAGCAGCTTAGCTGATAGCGGGAGGGCCACAGATACGCAGTATTTT. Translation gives CASSLADSGRATDTQYF.

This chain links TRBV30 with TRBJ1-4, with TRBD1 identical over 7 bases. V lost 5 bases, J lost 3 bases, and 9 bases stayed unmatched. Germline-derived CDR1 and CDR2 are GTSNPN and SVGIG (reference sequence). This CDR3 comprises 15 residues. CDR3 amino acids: CAWANQGVANEKLFF. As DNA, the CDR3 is TGTGCCTGGGCCAATCAGGGGGTTGCTAATGAAAAACTGTTTTTT.

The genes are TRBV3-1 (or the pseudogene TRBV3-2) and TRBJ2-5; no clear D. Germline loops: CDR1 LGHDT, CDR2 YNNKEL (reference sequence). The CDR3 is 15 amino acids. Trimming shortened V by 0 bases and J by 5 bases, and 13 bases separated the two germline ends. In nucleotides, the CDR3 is TGTGCCAGCAGCCAAGAGCTAGTATCTGGGGAGACCCAGTACTTC. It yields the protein CASSQELVSGETQYF.

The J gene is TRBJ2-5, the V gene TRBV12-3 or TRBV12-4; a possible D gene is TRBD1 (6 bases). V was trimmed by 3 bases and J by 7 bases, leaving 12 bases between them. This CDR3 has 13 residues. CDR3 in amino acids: CASSFRGGGTQYF. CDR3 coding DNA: TGTGCCAGCAGTTTTAGAGGGGGTGGGACCCAGTACTTC.

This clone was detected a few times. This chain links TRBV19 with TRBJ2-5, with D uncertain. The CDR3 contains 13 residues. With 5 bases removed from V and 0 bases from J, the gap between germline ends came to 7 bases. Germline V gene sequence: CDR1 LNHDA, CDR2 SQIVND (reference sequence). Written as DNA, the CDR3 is TGTGCCAGTAGTCCTCCCTACCAAGAGACCCAGTACTTC. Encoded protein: CASSPPYQETQYF.

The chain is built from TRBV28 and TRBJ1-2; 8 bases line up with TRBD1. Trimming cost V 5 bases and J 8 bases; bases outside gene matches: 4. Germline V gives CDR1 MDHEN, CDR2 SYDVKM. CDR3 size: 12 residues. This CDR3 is CASSRTGNGYTF. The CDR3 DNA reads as TGTGCCAGCAGTCGGACAGGGAACGGCTACACCTTC.

CDR3 protein: CASRRAAAGVRETQYF. CDR3 sequence (DNA): TGTGCCAGCAGGCGGGCCGCAGCAGGGGTAAGGGAGACCCAGTACTTC. J is TRBJ2-5 and V is TRBV7-9; tentative D call: TRBD1 (6 bases). This CDR3 has 16 amino acids. The V end was cut by 6 bases, the J end by 5 bases, with 22 bases between. Germline V lookup: CDR1 SEHNR, CDR2 FQNEAQ (reference sequence).

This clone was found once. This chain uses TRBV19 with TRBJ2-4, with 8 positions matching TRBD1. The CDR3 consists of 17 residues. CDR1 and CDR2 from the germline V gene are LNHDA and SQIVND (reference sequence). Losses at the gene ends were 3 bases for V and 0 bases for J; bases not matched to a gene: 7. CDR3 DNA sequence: TGTGCCAGTAGTATCGGCGGACAGGGTCTAGCCAAAAACATTCAGTACTTC. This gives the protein CASSIGGQGLAKNIQYF.

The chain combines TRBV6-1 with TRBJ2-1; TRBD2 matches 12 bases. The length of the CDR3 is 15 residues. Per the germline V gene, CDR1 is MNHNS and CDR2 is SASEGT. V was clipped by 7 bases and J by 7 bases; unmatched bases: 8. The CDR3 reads CASNPGLAGYNEQFF. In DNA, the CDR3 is TGTGCCAGCAACCCAGGACTAGCGGGATATAATGAGCAGTTCTTC.